Shown below are 2 T cell receptor beta chains from a single sample sequenced in a study of T cells in Graves' hyperthyroidism and ophthalmopathy. TCR beta CDR3 sequences were amplified from RNA transcripts. With the HTBI primer set, the TCR CDR3 went through a first round of RT-PCR. In TCRdb, the multiplex PCR reads were re-called with MiXCR into one record per CDR3 protein. The profile covers some 92,000 distinct CDR3 sequences, with roughly 39% appearing a single time and around 9.6% taken by the ten largest. Sequenced input: peripheral blood or thyroid tissue (not recorded which). The origin of the receptors is a woman aged 30 to 39 with Graves' hyperthyroidism.

There are many counts of this clonotype. In nucleotides, the CDR3 is TGTGCCAGCACCTCATATGAGACTGAAAAACTGTTTTTT. Residues: CASTSYETEKLFF. The chain couples TRBV11-2 to TRBJ1-4; D uncertain. The germline V and J ends were trimmed by 7 bases and 7 bases, with 13 bases remaining between them. Germline values: CDR1 SGHAT, CDR2 FQNNGV. This CDR3 has 13 residues.

This clonotype was observed many times. V usage is TRBV20-1 and J usage is TRBJ1-1, with unresolved D. In germline, CDR1 is DFQATT, CDR2 SNEGSKA (reference sequence). CDR3 length equals 14 residues. Trimming shortened V by 2 bases and J by 6 bases, and 16 bases separated the two germline ends. The CDR3 sequence: CSARPQFLEAEAFF. The CDR3 bases are TGCAGTGCTAGACCCCAGTTTCTTGAGGCTGAAGCTTTCTTT.